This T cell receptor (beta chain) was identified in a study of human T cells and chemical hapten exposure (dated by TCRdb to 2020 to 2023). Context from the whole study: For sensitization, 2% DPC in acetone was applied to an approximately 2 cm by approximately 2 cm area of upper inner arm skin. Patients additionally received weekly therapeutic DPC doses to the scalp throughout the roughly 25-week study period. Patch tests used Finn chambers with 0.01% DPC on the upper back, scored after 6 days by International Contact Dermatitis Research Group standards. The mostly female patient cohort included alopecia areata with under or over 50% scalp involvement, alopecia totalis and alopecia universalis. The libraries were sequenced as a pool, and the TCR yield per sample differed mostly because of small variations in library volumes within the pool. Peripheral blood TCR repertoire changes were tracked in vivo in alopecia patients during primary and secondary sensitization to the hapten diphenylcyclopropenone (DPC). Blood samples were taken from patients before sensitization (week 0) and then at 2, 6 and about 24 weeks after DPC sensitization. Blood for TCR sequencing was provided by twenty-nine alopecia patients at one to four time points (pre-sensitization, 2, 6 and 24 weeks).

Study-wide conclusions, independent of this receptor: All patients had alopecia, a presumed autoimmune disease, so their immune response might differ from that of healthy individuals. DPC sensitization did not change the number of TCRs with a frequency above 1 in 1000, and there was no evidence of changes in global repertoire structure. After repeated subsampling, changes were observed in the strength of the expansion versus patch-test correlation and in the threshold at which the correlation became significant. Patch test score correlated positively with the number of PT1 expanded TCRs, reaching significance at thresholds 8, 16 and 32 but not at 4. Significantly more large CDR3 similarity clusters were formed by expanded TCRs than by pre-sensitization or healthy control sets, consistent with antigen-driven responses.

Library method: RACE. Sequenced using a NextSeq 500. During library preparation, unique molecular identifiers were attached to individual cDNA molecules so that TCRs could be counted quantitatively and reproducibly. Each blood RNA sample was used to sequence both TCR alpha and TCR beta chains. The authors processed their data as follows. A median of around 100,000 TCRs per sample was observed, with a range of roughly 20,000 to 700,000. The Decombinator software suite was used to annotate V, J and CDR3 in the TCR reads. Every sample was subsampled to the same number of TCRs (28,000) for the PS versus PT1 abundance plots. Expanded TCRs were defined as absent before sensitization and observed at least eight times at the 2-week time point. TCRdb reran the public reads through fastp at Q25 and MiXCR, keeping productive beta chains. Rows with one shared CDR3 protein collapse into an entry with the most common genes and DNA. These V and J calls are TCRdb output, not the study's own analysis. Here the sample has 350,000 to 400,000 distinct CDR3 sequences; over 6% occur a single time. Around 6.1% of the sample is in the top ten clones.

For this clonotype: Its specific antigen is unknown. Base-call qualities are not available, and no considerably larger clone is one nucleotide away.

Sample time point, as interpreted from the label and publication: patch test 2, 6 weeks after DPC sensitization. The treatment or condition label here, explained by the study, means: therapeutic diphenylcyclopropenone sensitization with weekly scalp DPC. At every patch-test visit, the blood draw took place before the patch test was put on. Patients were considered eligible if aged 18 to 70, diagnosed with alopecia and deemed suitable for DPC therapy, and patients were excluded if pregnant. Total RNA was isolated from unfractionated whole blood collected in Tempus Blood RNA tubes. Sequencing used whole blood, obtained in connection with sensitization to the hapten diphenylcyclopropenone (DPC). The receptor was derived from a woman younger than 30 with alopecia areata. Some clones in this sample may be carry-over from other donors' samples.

The DNA sequence follows: TGTGCCAGCAACGCCGGGGATACGCAGTATTTT. Translated, it gives CASNAGDTQYF. The chain is made from TRBV28 and TRBJ2-3; no D segment can be confidently identified. The germline V gene sets CDR1 to MDHEN and CDR2 to SYDVKM. The junction shows trimming of 7 bases on V and 6 bases on J, plus 8 bases between the germline ends. Its CDR3 holds 11 amino acids, cysteine through phenylalanine. The kept DNA is CDR3 alone, 33 bases in frame from the first base.